This T cell receptor beta chain emerged from a study of blood T cell repertoires in COVID-19. Study information: The study drew acute and convalescent COVID-19 samples from the United States, Italy and Spain.

The table came from immunoSEQ multiplex PCR; TCRdb's copy has only in-frame clones and leaves some out. The sample records around 260,000 clones, 86% being singletons. From germline, CDR1 is SGHVS and CDR2 FQNEAQ. The CDR3 runs 15 residues. V gave up 3 bases and J gave up 6 bases; unmatched junction bases: 8. The sequenced material came from peripheral blood. The rearrangement uses TRBV7-8 and TRBJ1-5; 7 bases align to TRBD1. This TCR derives from a woman aged 30 to 39 with active or convalescent COVID-19. The CDR3 sequence: CASSLYDRDGQPQHF. The CDR3 DNA follows: TGTGCCAGCAGCTTGTACGACAGGGACGGTCAGCCCCAGCATTTT.